These T cell receptor beta chains were read from a single sample in a study of CD8 T cells in ankylosing spondylitis. MiXCR, applied by TCRdb to the 5' RACE reads, yields one record per CDR3 protein. The profile shows about 700,000 distinct CDR3 sequences, 19% of them singletons. Material: blood, either unsorted or a sorted T cell fraction (not recorded which). These receptors came from a male donor with ankylosing spondylitis. The CDR3 runs from the conserved cysteine through the conserved F or W. The D gene is left open where the match is weak. Clone size appears in some rows only: once, few, many, or a class for an expanded clone.

clone size	V gene	D gene	J gene	CDR3 DNA	CDR3 protein
NA	TRBV20-1	TRBD1	TRBJ2-2	TGCAGTGCTAGACCGGACAGGGGAGCGAACACCGGGGAGCTGTTTTTT	CSARPDRGANTGELFF
NA	TRBV2	NA	TRBJ1-1	TGTGCCAGCAGACCCATACAGGGACAAGTCACTGAAGCTTTCTTT	CASRPIQGQVTEAFF
NA	TRBV4-3	NA	TRBJ1-2	TGCGCCAGCAGCCAAGATGCCGGGGCTATGAGCGGCTACACCTTC	CASSQDAGAMSGYTF
few	TRBV5-5	NA	TRBJ2-3	TGTGCCAGCAGCTTGTGGACAGCCGTCACAGATACGCAGTATTTT	CASSLWTAVTDTQYF
many	TRBV20-1	NA	TRBJ2-1	TGCAGTGCTGGGAGGTTACTAGTTCCCAACCTCAATGAGCAGTTCTTC	CSAGRLLVPNLNEQFF
few	TRBV12-5	TRBD1	TRBJ1-5	TGTGCTAGTGTCCCGGACAGGGGTGGGCCTCAGCCCCAGCATTTT	CASVPDRGGPQPQHF
NA	TRBV6-2/TRBV6-3	NA	TRBJ2-7	TGTGCCAGCAGTTACACGGTCGGGAGCTCCTACGAGCAGTACTTC	CASSYTVGSSYEQYF
few	TRBV20-1	NA	TRBJ2-3	TGCAGTGCTCCCCCCTCCACAGATACGCAGTATTTT	CSAPPSTDTQYF
NA	TRBV7-3	TRBD1	TRBJ1-2	TGTGCCAGCAGCTTATATTCGGGGACAGGGCCAAACTATGGCTACACCTTC	CASSLYSGTGPNYGYTF
NA	TRBV5-6	NA	TRBJ2-3	TGTGCCAGCAGCACCCCCGGGAAGACTAAGGGGGATACGCAGTATTTT	CASSTPGKTKGDTQYF
NA	TRBV12-3/TRBV12-4	TRBD2	TRBJ2-2	TGTGCCAGCAGTAGACTAGCGGGGGGGCTTGGAACCGGGGAGCTGTTTTTT	CASSRLAGGLGTGELFF
NA	TRBV20-1	TRBD2	TRBJ2-1	TGCAGTGCTAGTGACCCGGGGGGTCTCTACAATGAGCAGTTCTTC	CSASDPGGLYNEQFF
NA	TRBV9	NA	TRBJ2-2	TGTGCCAGCAGCGTAGATGCAGGGCCCAACACCGGGGAGCTGTTTTTT	CASSVDAGPNTGELFF
many	TRBV12-3/TRBV12-4	TRBD1	TRBJ1-1	TGTGCCAGCAGACCCGACAGGGGTAACACTGAAGCTTTCTTT	CASRPDRGNTEAFF
NA	TRBV4-2	TRBD2	TRBJ2-2	TGTGCCAGCAGCCAAGAGCTAGCGGGAGGGGTGACCACCGGGGAGCTGTTTTTT	CASSQELAGGVTTGELFF
NA	TRBV7-2	TRBD2	TRBJ2-1	TGTGCCAGCAGCCGTGAGAGCGGGGGTTTGGGTGAGCAGTTCTTC	CASSRESGGLGEQFF
NA	TRBV11-1	NA	TRBJ1-2	TGTGCCAGCAGCTTAGCCCCGGGGCCTAACTATGGCTACACCTTC	CASSLAPGPNYGYTF
many	TRBV5-1	NA	TRBJ2-4	TGCGCCAGCAGCTTGAATAGCCCGATGGCCAAAAACATTCAGTACTTC	CASSLNSPMAKNIQYF
NA	TRBV5-1	TRBD2	TRBJ2-5	TGCGCCAGCAGCGACGGGGGGGCTCAGGAGACCCAGTACTTC	CASSDGGAQETQYF
few	TRBV7-9	NA	TRBJ2-4	TGTGCCAGCAGCCTAGTCGCCCCCCAAAACATTCAGTACTTC	CASSLVAPQNIQYF
few	TRBV20-1	TRBD1	TRBJ1-2	TGCAGTGCTAGAGCTGACAGGGGCTGGGGCTACACCTTC	CSARADRGWGYTF
few	TRBV11-2	TRBD2	TRBJ2-1	TGTGCCAGCAGCGCCGTGGTAGCGGGATACAATGAGCAGTTCTTC	CASSAVVAGYNEQFF
NA	TRBV4-3	TRBD2	TRBJ2-1	TGCGCCAGCAGCCCACTAGCGGGAGGGCTGGATGAGCAGTTCTTC	CASSPLAGGLDEQFF
few	TRBV20-1	TRBD2	TRBJ2-1	TGCAGTGCTAGTTCCGGGACTAGCGGGGGGAATGAGCAGTTCTTC	CSASSGTSGGNEQFF
NA	TRBV12-3/TRBV12-4	NA	TRBJ2-2	TGTGCCAGCACCCCTTTTGGTTTAGAGGGAGTCGGGGAGCTGTTTTTT	CASTPFGLEGVGELFF
NA	TRBV20-1	NA	TRBJ2-7	TGCAGTGCTAGAGATGGCCAGGGCCGATACGAGCAGTACTTC	CSARDGQGRYEQYF
NA	TRBV27	NA	TRBJ1-1	TGTGCCAGCAGAGGGGAGGGTCTGGGAGACACTGAAGCTTTCTTT	CASRGEGLGDTEAFF
NA	TRBV11-2	TRBD1	TRBJ2-7	TGTGCCAGCAGCTTAGGGGACAGGGTAATCCCAGCCTACGAGCAGTACTTC	CASSLGDRVIPAYEQYF
NA	TRBV7-9	NA	TRBJ2-5	TGTGCCAGCAGCTTAGGGACTCTGGAAAAAGAGACCCAGTACTTC	CASSLGTLEKETQYF
NA	TRBV29-1	NA	TRBJ2-3	TGCAGCCCCATGACAGCAGATACGCAGTATTTT	CSPMTADTQYF
NA	TRBV6-1	TRBD1	TRBJ2-2	TGTGCCAGCACCGATAGGGGGAAGACAGGGCCGAACACCGGGGAGCTGTTTTTT	CASTDRGKTGPNTGELFF
few	TRBV5-5	NA	TRBJ2-7	TGTGCCAGCAGCCGCCCCCAGGGTGTATCTGACTACGAGCAGTACTTC	CASSRPQGVSDYEQYF
few	TRBV7-2	NA	TRBJ2-3	TGTGCCAGCAGCTTACCCCTAATATATACGCAGTATTTT	CASSLPLIYTQYF
few	TRBV5-6	TRBD2	TRBJ2-1	TGTGCCAGCAGCTTGGAAGCGGGAGAGGGGCAGTCCTACAATGAGCAGTTCTTC	CASSLEAGEGQSYNEQFF
NA	TRBV5-1	TRBD2	TRBJ2-2	TGCGCCAGCAGCTTGGCCCCTGGTATAGCGGGGGGACCGAACACCGGGGAGCTGTTTTTT	CASSLAPGIAGGPNTGELFF
few	TRBV6-2/TRBV6-3	TRBD2	TRBJ2-7	TGTGCCAGCAGAGTACTAGCGGGGGAGGGTCGGGACTACGAGCAGTACTTC	CASRVLAGEGRDYEQYF
few	TRBV5-1	NA	TRBJ2-6	TGCGCCAGCAGCTGGGAAAACTCTGGGGCCAACGTCCTGACTTTC	CASSWENSGANVLTF
many	TRBV12-3/TRBV12-4	NA	TRBJ1-5	TGTGCCAGCAGTTTAGGCCAGCGCAAAAATCAGCCCCAGCATTTT	CASSLGQRKNQPQHF
NA	TRBV29-1	NA	TRBJ1-1	TGCAGCGTCACTACGGGACCCGGGATTCACACTGAAGCTTTCTTT	CSVTTGPGIHTEAFF
NA	TRBV7-2	TRBD2	TRBJ2-1	TGTGCCAGCGAGCGTGGGAGGGCCTACAATGAGCAGTTCTTC	CASERGRAYNEQFF
few	TRBV5-6	NA	TRBJ2-1	TGTGCCAGCAGCTCTCTTACGGGGGACTACAATGAGCAGTTCTTC	CASSSLTGDYNEQFF
NA	TRBV5-6	NA	TRBJ1-1	TGTGCCAGCAGCTTGACGGCAGGGTTTATGAACACTGAAGCTTTCTTT	CASSLTAGFMNTEAFF
few	TRBV29-1	NA	TRBJ2-3	TGCAGCGTTGTTGTTGGACCTGGGGATACGCAGTATTTT	CSVVVGPGDTQYF
many	TRBV7-2	NA	TRBJ2-1	TGTGCCAGCAGCTTATCTCTAGCCCTTTCCTACAATGAGCAGTTCTTC	CASSLSLALSYNEQFF
NA	TRBV27	TRBD1	TRBJ2-1	TGTGCCAGCAGTTTATCGCTGAGGGGGCTAGGCAATGAGCAGTTCTTC	CASSLSLRGLGNEQFF
few	TRBV6-2/TRBV6-3	NA	TRBJ1-1	TGTGCCAGCAGTTACCCCATGGGCAGGGGCACTGAAGCTTTCTTT	CASSYPMGRGTEAFF
NA	TRBV4-1	NA	TRBJ2-2	TGCGCCAGCAGCCAAGGGGGGCGGGAAACCGGGGAGCTGTTTTTT	CASSQGGRETGELFF
NA	TRBV7-9	TRBD2	TRBJ2-1	TGTGCCAGCAGCCATCCGGGACTAGCCGGCGATGAGCAGTTCTTC	CASSHPGLAGDEQFF
NA	TRBV11-1	TRBD2	TRBJ2-1	TGTGCCAGCAGCTTAACTAGCGGGGGGGCTTGGTCCTACAATGAGCAGTTCTTC	CASSLTSGGAWSYNEQFF
NA	TRBV6-5	NA	TRBJ2-5	TGTGCCAGCAGTTACTCAACCCCCAATTGGGCAGGGAATCGAGAGACCCAGTACTTC	CASSYSTPNWAGNRETQYF